This T cell receptor (beta chain) was documented in a study of blood T cells in healthy people across ages. Primers used in a second PCR of about 7 to 12 cycles were a sample-barcoded 5' primer and a J-beta primer mix. A single record per CDR3 protein comes from TCRdb applying MiXCR to the 5' RACE reads. The sample comprises about 840,000 distinct CDR3 sequences, 25% to 30% of which are singletons, and about 9.4% rests with the top ten. As regards this clonotype: The antigen remains unidentified.

Study results and caveats: Roughly linear age-related decline in beta diversity appeared, significant by age 40.

The CDR3 has 15 amino acids. Deletions cut 0 bases from V and 10 bases from J, with 16 bases between. Germline-derived CDR1 and CDR2 are MGHRA and YSYEKL. This same sample was also taken into another study, of T cells of mothers and their children. According to that study: Slightly higher but non-significant overlap marked related mother-child pairs versus unrelated pairs.

The V gene is TRBV4-1, the J gene TRBJ1-5; D might be TRBD1 (5 bases). The sample consisted of blood. The sequence came from a woman in her 40s in good health. CDR3 DNA sequence: TGCGCCAGCAGCCAAGATGTCCGGGGTCGGGGCCCCCAGCATTTT. Protein product: CASSQDVRGRGPQHF.